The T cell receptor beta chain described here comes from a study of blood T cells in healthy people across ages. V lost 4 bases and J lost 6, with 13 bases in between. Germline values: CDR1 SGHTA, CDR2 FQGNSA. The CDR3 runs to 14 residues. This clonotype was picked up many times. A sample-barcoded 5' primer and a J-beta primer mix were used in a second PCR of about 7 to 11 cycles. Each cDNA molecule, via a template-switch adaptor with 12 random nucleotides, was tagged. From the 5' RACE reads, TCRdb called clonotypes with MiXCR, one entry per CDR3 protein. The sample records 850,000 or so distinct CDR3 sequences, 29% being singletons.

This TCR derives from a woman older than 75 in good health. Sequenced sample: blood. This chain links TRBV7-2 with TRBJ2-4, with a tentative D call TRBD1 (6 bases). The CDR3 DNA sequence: TGTGCCAGCAGCTCAAGCAGGGGTTCAAACATTCAGTACTTC. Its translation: CASSSSRGSNIQYF. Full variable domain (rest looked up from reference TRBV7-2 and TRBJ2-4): GAGVSQSPSNKVTEKGKDVELRCDPISGHTALYWYRQSLGQGLEFLIYFQGNSAPDKSGLPSDRFSAERTGGSVSTLTIQRTQQEDSAVYLCASSSSRGSNIQYFGAGTRLSVL.